The text below deals with one T cell receptor beta chain. Its antigen is currently unknown. Extraction and reverse transcription of RNA yielded cDNA as the sequencing template. Profiled with immunoSEQ multiplex PCR; TCRdb holds only in-frame clones, not every one. The sample holds roughly 200,000 clones, about 61% seen once. The sample originates from a study of CD8+ T cells in alopecia areata. CD4+ and CD8+ T cells were sorted from PBMCs stained for CD3, CD4 and CD8. Broader study findings: Greater clonality was observed in lesional scalp samples, especially alopecia totalis/universalis, versus normal scalp.

Sequenced: CD8+ T cells sorted from blood. This TCR derives from a human donor in good health.

The CDR3 here is CSVEDGRGTRGEKLFF. CDR3 nucleotides: TGCAGCGTTGAAGATGGAAGGGGGACGCGGGGTGAAAAACTGTTTTTT. The V and J genes are TRBV29-1 and TRBJ1-4; maybe TRBD1 (6 bases). The CDR3 runs to 16 residues. Germline assignment: CDR1 SQVTM and CDR2 ANQGSEA. Trimming shortened V by 0 bases and J by 7 bases, and 18 bases separated the two germline ends.